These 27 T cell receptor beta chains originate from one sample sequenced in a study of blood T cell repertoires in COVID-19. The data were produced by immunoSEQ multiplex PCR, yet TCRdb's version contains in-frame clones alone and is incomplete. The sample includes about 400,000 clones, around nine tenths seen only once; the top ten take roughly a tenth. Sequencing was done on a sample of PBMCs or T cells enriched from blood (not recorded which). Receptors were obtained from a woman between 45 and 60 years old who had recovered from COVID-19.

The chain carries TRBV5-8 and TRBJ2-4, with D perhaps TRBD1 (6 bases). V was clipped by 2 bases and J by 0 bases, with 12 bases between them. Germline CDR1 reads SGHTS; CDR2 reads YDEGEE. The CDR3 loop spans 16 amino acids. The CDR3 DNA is TGTGCCAGCAGCTTCAGGGACACAAAAGCCAAAAACATTCAGTACTTC. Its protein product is CASSFRDTKAKNIQYF.

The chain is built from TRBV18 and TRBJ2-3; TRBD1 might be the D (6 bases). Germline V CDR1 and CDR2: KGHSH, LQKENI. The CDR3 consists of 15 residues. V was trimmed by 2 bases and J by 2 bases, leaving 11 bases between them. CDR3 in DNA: TGTGCCAGCTCACCAAGTGAGGGGGTCACAGATACGCAGTATTTT. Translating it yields CASSPSEGVTDTQYF.

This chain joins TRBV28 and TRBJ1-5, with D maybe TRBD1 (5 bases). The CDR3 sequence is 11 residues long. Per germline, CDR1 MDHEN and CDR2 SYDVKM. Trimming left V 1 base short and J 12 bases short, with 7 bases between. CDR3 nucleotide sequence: TGTGCCAGCAGTTTATCAGGGCACCAGCATTTT. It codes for CASSLSGHQHF. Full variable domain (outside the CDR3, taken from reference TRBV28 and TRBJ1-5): DVKVTQSSRYLVKRTGEKVFLECVQDMDHENMFWYRQDPGLGLRLIYFSYDVKMKEKGDIPEGYSVSREKKERFSLILESASTNQTSMYLCASSLSGHQHFGDGTRLSIL.

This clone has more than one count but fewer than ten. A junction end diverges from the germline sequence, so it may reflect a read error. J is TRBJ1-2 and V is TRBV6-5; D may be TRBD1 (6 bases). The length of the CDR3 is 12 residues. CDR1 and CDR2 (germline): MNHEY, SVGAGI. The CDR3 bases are TGTGCCAGCAGTTACTCCTGGGGGACATTTTTCTTC. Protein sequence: CASSYSWGTFFF.

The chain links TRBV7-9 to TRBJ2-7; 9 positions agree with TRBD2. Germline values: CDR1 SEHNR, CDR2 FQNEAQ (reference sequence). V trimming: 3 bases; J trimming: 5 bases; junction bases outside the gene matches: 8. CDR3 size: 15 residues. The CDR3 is CASSFDTSGSHEQYF. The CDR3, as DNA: TGTGCCAGCAGCTTCGATACTAGCGGGTCCCACGAGCAGTACTTC.

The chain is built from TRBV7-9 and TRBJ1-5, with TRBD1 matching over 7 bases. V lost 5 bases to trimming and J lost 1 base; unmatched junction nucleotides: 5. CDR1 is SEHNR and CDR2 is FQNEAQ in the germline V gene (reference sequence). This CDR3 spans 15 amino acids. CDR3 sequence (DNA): TGTGCCAGCAGCGTTGGGACAGACAGCAATCAGCCCCAGCATTTT. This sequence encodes CASSVGTDSNQPQHF.

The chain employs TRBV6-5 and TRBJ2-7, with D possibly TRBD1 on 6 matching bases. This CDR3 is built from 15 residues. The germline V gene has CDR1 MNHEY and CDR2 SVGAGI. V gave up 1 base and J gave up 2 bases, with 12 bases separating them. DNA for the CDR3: TGTGCCAGCAGTTACTTACCGGGACAAACCTACGAGCAGTACTTC. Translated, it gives CASSYLPGQTYEQYF.

CDR3 DNA: TGTGCCAGCTCCCTCCAGGCCTACGAGCAGTACTTC. Protein sequence: CASSLQAYEQYF. The chain couples TRBV28 to TRBJ2-7; the D is unclear. The CDR3 contains 12 residues. V was trimmed by 8 bases and J by 2 bases, leaving 10 bases between them. The V gene's germline CDR1 is MDHEN and CDR2 SYDVKM.

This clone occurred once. As DNA, the CDR3 is TGCGCCAGCAGACGCCTATTAGCGGGGATCACCGGGGAGCTGTTTTTT. Amino acid sequence: CASRRLLAGITGELFF. The chain carries TRBV5-1 and TRBJ2-2, with TRBD2 identical over 8 bases. CDR1 SGHRS and CDR2 YFSETQ come from the germline V gene. This CDR3 contains 16 residues. Unmatched junction bases numbered 10, after V lost 5 bases and J lost 4 bases.

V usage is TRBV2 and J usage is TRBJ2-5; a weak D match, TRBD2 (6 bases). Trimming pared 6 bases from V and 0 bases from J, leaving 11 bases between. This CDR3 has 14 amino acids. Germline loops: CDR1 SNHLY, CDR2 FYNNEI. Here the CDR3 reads CASRTGGYQETQYF. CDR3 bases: TGTGCCAGCAGAACCGGGGGATACCAAGAGACCCAGTACTTC.

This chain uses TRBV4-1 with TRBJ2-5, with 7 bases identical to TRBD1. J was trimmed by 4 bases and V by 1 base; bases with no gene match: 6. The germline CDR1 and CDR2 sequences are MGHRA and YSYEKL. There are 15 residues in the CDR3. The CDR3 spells CASSQVQGLGETQYF. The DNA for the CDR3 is TGCGCCAGCAGCCAAGTACAGGGGTTAGGAGAGACCCAGTACTTC.

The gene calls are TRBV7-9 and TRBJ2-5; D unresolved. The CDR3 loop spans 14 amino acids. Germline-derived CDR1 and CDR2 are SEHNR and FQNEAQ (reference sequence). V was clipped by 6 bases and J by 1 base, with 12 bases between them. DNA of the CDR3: TGTGCCAGCAGACCCGGCGGAGTCCAAGAGACCCAGTACTTC. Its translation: CASRPGGVQETQYF.

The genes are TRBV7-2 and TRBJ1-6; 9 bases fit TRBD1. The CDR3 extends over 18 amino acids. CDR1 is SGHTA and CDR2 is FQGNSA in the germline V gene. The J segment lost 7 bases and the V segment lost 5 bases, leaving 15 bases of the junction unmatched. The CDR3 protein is CASSLISGTGIGNSPLHF. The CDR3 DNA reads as TGTGCCAGCAGCCTGATATCCGGGACAGGGATAGGAAATTCACCCCTCCACTTT.

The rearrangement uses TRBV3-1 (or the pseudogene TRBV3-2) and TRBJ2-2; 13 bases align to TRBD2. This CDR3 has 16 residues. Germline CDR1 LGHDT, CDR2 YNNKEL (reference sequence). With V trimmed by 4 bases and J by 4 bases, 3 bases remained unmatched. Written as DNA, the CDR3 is TGTGCCAGCAGCCTGGGACTAGCGGGGCTCACCGGGGAGCTGTTTTTT. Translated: CASSLGLAGLTGELFF.

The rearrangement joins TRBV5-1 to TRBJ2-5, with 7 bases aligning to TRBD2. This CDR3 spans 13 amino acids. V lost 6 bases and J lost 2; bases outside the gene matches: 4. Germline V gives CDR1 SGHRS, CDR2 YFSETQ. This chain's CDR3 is CASTSGLQETQYF. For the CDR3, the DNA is TGCGCCAGCACTAGCGGCCTACAAGAGACCCAGTACTTC.

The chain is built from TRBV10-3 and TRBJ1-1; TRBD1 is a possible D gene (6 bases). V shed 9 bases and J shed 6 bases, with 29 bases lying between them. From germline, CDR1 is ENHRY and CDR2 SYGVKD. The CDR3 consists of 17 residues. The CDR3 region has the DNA TGTGCCATTTCGGCCTCGGCGGGGGGGGCCTTGGGATCTGAAGCTTTCTTT. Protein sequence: CAISASAGGALGSEAFF.

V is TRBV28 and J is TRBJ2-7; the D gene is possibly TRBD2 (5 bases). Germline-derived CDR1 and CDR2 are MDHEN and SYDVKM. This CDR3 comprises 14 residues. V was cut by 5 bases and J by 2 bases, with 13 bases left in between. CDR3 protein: CASSDGGAAYEQYF. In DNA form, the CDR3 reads TGTGCCAGCAGTGACGGAGGCGCTGCCTACGAGCAGTACTTC.

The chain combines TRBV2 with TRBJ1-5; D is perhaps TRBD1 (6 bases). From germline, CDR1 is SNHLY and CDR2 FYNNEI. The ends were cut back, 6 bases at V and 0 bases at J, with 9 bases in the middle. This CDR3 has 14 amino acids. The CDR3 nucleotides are TGTGCCAGCAGGGGGACAAATAGCAATCAGCCCCAGCATTTT. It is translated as CASRGTNSNQPQHF.

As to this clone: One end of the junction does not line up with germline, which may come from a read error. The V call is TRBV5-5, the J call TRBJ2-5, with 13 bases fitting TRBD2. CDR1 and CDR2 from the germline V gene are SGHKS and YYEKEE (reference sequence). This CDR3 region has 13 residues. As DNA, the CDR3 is TGTGCCAGCAGCCCTGGACTAGCGGGGGCCTTGGACTTC. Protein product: CASSPGLAGALDF.

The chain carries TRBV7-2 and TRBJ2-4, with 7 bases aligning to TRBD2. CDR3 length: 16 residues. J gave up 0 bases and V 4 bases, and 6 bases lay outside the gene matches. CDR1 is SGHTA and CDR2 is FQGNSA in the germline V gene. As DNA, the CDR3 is TGTGCCAGCAGCTACCAAGCGGGGCTAGCCAAAAACATTCAGTACTTC. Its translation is CASSYQAGLAKNIQYF.

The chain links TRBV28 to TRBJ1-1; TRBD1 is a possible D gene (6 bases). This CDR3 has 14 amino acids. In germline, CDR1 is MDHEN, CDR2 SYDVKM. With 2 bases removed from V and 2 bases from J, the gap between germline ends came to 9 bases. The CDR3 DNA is TGTGCCAGCAGTTTACCGGACAGCAACACTGAAGCTTTCTTT. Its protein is CASSLPDSNTEAFF.

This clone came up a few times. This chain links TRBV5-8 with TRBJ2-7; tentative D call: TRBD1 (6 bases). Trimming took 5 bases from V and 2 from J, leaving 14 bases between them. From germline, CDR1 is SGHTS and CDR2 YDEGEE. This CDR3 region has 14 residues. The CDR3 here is CASSTQGTTYEQYF. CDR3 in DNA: TGTGCCAGCAGTACGCAGGGGACGACCTACGAGCAGTACTTC.

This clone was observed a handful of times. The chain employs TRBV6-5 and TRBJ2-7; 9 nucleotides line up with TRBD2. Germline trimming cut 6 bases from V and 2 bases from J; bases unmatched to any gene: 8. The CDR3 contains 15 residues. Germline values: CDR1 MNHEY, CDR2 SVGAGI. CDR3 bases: TGTGCCAGCAGACACCCTAGCGGGGCTGCCTACGAGCAGTACTTC. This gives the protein CASRHPSGAAYEQYF.

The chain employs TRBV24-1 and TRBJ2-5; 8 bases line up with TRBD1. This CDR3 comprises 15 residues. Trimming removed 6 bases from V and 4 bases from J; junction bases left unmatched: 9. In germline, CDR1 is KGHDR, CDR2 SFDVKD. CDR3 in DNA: TGTGCCACCAGTCAGGACAGGGAGTATGGAGAGACCCAGTACTTC. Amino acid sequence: CATSQDREYGETQYF.

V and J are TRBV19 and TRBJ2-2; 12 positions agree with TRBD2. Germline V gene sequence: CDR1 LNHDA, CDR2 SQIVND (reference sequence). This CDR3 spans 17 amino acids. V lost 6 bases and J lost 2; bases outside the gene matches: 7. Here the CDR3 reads CASSQTSGGPNTGELFF. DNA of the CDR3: TGTGCCAGTAGCCAGACTAGCGGGGGACCTAACACCGGGGAGCTGTTTTTT.

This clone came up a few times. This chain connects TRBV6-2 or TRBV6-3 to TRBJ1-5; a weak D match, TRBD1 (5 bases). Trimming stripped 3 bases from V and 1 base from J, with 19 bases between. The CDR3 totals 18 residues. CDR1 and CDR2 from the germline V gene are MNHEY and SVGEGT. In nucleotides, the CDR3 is TGTGCCAGCAGTTATGGGGGGACGAATACTGGGAGCAATCAGCCCCAGCATTTT. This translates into CASSYGGTNTGSNQPQHF.

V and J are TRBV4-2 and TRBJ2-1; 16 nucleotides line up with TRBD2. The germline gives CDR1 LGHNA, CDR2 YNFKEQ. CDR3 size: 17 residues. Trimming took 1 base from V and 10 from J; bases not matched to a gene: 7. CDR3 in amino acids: CASSQVQGLAGGYEQFF. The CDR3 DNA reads TGTGCCAGCAGCCAAGTTCAGGGACTAGCGGGGGGGTACGAGCAGTTCTTC.